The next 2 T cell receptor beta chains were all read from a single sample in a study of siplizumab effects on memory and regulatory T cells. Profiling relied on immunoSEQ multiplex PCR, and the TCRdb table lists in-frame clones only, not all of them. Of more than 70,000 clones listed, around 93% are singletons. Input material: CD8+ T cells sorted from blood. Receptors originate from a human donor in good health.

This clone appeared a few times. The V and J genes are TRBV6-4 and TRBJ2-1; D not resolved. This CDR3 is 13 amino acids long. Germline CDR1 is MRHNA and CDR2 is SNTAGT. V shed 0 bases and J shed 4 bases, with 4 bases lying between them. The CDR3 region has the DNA TGTGCCAGCAGTGACTCACAATACAATGAGCAGTTCTTC. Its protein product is CASSDSQYNEQFF.

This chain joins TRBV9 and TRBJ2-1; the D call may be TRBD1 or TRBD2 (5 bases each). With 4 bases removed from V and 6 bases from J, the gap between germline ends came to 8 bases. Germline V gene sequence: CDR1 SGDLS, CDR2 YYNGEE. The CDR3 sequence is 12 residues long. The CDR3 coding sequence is TGTGCCAGCAGCAGGGACCCCAATGAGCAGTTCTTC. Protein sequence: CASSRDPNEQFF.